Following are 32 T cell receptor beta chains from one sample sequenced in a study of spatial heterogeneity in lung cancer. The sample's time point: blood at routine non-recurrence follow-up after resection. TCRdb recomputed calls from the 5' RACE reads with MiXCR, one row per CDR3 protein. Of 35,000 to 55,000 distinct CDR3 sequences in the sample, 20% to 25% were seen once. This sample comprised PBMCs, obtained at follow-up. The receptor source for this set is a female donor with early-stage non-small cell lung cancer.

This clonotype has at least ten counts. The chain combines TRBV9 with TRBJ2-7; 14 nucleotides agree with TRBD2. V gave up 4 bases and J gave up 6 bases; unmatched junction bases: 6. The CDR3 is 15 amino acids. CDR1 is SGDLS, CDR2 YYNGEE, per germline. DNA for the CDR3: TGTGCCAGCAGCTCGGGGACTAGCGGGAGAGCCGAGCAGTACTTC. It specifies CASSSGTSGRAEQYF.

The DNA for the CDR3 is TGTGCCAGCAGCGCCGGGACTTTGAACAATGAGCAGTTCTTC. Translating it yields CASSAGTLNNEQFF. The J gene is TRBJ2-1, the V gene TRBV9, with D maybe TRBD2 (6 bases). This CDR3 comprises 14 residues. Germline CDR1 SGDLS, CDR2 YYNGEE. Trimming removed 3 bases from V and 5 bases from J, with 12 bases in between. Looking up the rest from reference TRBV9 and TRBJ2-1 gives the full variable domain: DSGVTQTPKHLITATGQRVTLRCSPRSGDLSVYWYQQSLDQGLQFLIQYYNGEERAKGNILERFSAQQFPDLHSELNLSSLELGDSALYFCASSAGTLNNEQFFGPGTRLTVL.

This clonotype showed up just a few times. The rearrangement uses TRBV7-9 and TRBJ1-2; D is unclear. Deletions cut 5 bases from V and 3 bases from J, with 10 bases between. Germline CDR1 and CDR2: SEHNR and FQNEAQ (reference sequence). This CDR3 has 13 amino acids. Written as DNA, the CDR3 is TGTGCCAGCAGCCACCCCGTGGACTATGGCTACACCTTC. Amino acids: CASSHPVDYGYTF.

The CDR3, as DNA: TGTGCCAGCAGCGTAGGTCGGACAGAGAACTATGGCTACACCTTC. It translates to CASSVGRTENYGYTF. The chain employs TRBV9 and TRBJ1-2; TRBD1 is a possible D gene (6 bases). V was pared by 0 bases and J by 2 bases, with 11 bases between. The CDR3 spans 15 residues. Germline values: CDR1 SGDLS, CDR2 YYNGEE.

This chain uses TRBV24-1 with TRBJ2-2, with D unclear. This CDR3 spans 13 amino acids. V shed 5 bases and J shed 7 bases, with 10 bases lying between them. The germline V gene has CDR1 KGHDR and CDR2 SFDVKD. For the CDR3, the DNA is TGTGCCACCAGTGCCCTTCAGAGCGGGGAGCTGTTTTTT. It codes for CATSALQSGELFF.

The chain combines TRBV18 with TRBJ1-1; D uncertain. V lost 0 bases to trimming and J lost 0 bases, with 8 bases between them. The germline V gene encodes CDR1 KGHSH and CDR2 LQKENI. The CDR3 runs to 15 residues. The CDR3 sequence: CASSPPSLMNTEAFF. DNA of the CDR3: TGTGCCAGCTCACCACCGTCACTTATGAACACTGAAGCTTTCTTT.

This clonotype was counted at least ten times. The chain links TRBV20-1 to TRBJ1-2; the D gene is possibly TRBD1 (6 bases). This CDR3 spans 13 amino acids. Trimming removed 5 bases at V and 3 bases at J, with 13 bases between. In germline, CDR1 is DFQATT, CDR2 SNEGSKA (reference sequence). The CDR3 DNA is TGCAGTGCTGTCCAACAGGGCTACTATGGCTACACCTTC. This sequence encodes CSAVQQGYYGYTF.

This chain connects TRBV20-1 to TRBJ2-7, with D unclear. Trimming removed 5 bases at V and 6 bases at J, with 14 bases between. This CDR3 spans 12 amino acids. From germline, CDR1 is DFQATT and CDR2 SNEGSKA (reference sequence). CDR3 in amino acids: CSAVYSGGEQYF. The DNA of the CDR3 is TGCAGTGCTGTCTATTCGGGCGGCGAGCAGTACTTC.

A remark on this clonotype: This may come from a read error, since a much larger clone is one base off. The V and J genes are TRBV6-5 and TRBJ1-2; perhaps TRBD1 as D (5 bases). The CDR3 contains 15 residues. The V gene's germline CDR1 is MNHEY and CDR2 SVGAGI. The CDR3 sequence is CTSSYRGDGNYGYTF. The CDR3 DNA follows: TGTACCAGCAGTTACAGAGGGGACGGTAACTATGGCTACACCTTC.

The table lists this clonotype with a few counts. Because the CDR3 is missing its conserved closing phenylalanine or tryptophan, this is likely a read error. The limits of the CDR3 on the DNA are not certain, so only TCRdb's listed CDR3 is given. V is TRBV5-1 and J is TRBJ2-1; the table's TRBD2 call for D was not verified on the DNA. Germline V gives CDR1 SGHRS, CDR2 YFSETQ. The CDR3 spans 13 residues, counting both ends. Here the CDR3 reads CASAENPGLALNL.

As to this clonotype: It may be a read error: a sequence one base away is much more abundant. The gene calls are TRBV24-1 and TRBJ2-2, with 9 bases fitting TRBD1. CDR1 is KGHDR, CDR2 SFDVKD, per germline. The CDR3 runs to 13 residues. In DNA form, the CDR3 reads TGTGTCACCAGGGACAGGGTTGCCGGGGAGCTGTTTTTT. Its protein product is CVTRDRVAGELFF.

The chain joins TRBV20-1 to TRBJ1-4, with D perhaps TRBD1 (6 bases). Trimming shortened V by 0 bases and J by 8 bases, and 13 bases separated the two germline ends. CDR1 is DFQATT, CDR2 SNEGSKA, per germline (reference sequence). This CDR3 has 14 residues. DNA for the CDR3: TGCAGTGCTAGAGATAGCGGGGGCAGGGAAAAACTGTTTTTT. It codes for CSARDSGGREKLFF.

The CDR3 coding sequence is TGTGCCACCAGTGATGGAGCGGGAGGCTACAATGAGCAGTTCTTC. Its protein product is CATSDGAGGYNEQFF. The chain links TRBV24-1 to TRBJ2-1; 9 positions agree with TRBD2. The CDR3 spans 15 residues. The ends lost 3 bases at V and 3 bases at J; junction bases unmatched: 2. Germline CDR1 KGHDR, CDR2 SFDVKD.

This clonotype showed up many times. The CDR3 here is CASSFKGTDTQYF. CDR3 bases: TGTGCCAGCAGTTTTAAGGGCACAGATACGCAGTATTTT. The chain links TRBV27 to TRBJ2-3; D is uncertain. The germline V gene encodes CDR1 MNHEY and CDR2 SMNVEV (reference sequence). The V and J ends lost 3 bases and 1 base respectively, with 5 bases between them. This CDR3 has 13 residues.

A few counts support this clonotype. The chain recombines TRBV20-1 with TRBJ2-5; D is possibly TRBD2 (7 bases). CDR1 is DFQATT, CDR2 SNEGSKA, per germline (reference sequence). This CDR3 contains 14 residues. The V end lost 5 bases, the J end lost 2 bases, and 15 bases lay between the germline ends. The CDR3 DNA is TGCAGTGCTTCCTGGGGGGGCCGACAAGAGACCCAGTACTTC. This sequence encodes CSASWGGRQETQYF.

At least ten counts were recorded for this clonotype. V usage is TRBV11-2 and J usage is TRBJ2-1; 7 bases line up with TRBD2. The V segment lost 2 bases and the J segment 4 bases; nucleotides outside the gene matches: 5. The CDR3 covers 15 residues. From germline, CDR1 is SGHAT and CDR2 FQNNGV. The CDR3 region has the DNA TGTGCCAGCAGCTTAATCCTAGCGGTGTACAATGAGCAGTTCTTC. Its protein is CASSLILAVYNEQFF.

This clonotype appeared many times. This chain links TRBV7-3 with TRBJ2-2; unclear D gene. The ends were cut back, 10 bases at V and 4 bases at J, with 7 bases in the middle. Germline V gives CDR1 SGHTA, CDR2 FQGTGA. The CDR3 extends over 11 amino acids. CDR3 DNA: TGTGCCAACAATACCACCGGGGAGCTGTTTTTT. This encodes CANNTTGELFF.

CDR3 amino acids: CASSEPIREETQYF. In nucleotides, the CDR3 is TGTGCCAGCAGTGAGCCGATCCGCGAAGAGACCCAGTACTTC. The V gene is TRBV6-1, the J gene TRBJ2-5; D is ambiguous. The CDR3 has 14 residues. The V end was cut by 3 bases, the J end by 3 bases, with 11 bases between. Germline values: CDR1 MNHNS, CDR2 SASEGT.

This clonotype appeared many times. V usage is TRBV4-2 and J usage is TRBJ2-2, with D possibly being TRBD2 (6 bases). V was trimmed by 7 bases and J by 6 bases, leaving 24 bases between them. Germline CDR1 LGHNA, CDR2 YNFKEQ. The CDR3 contains 17 residues. The CDR3 region is CASTFAPPRRAAGELFF. DNA for the CDR3: TGTGCCAGCACATTCGCCCCCCCGCGGAGGGCCGCCGGGGAGCTGTTTTTT.

The sample holds a few counts of this clonotype. In DNA, the CDR3 is TGTGCCAGCAGTCCCCTCGGGACAGGGGCCTATAATTCACCCCTCCACTTT. Protein: CASSPLGTGAYNSPLHF. This chain uses TRBV28 with TRBJ1-6; 10 bases agree with TRBD1. CDR3 length: 17 amino acids. V was pared by 5 bases and J by 2 bases, with 6 bases of the junction left unmatched. Germline CDR1 MDHEN, CDR2 SYDVKM.

Only a few counts were recorded for this clonotype. The gene calls are TRBV6-6 and TRBJ2-3; 8 positions agree with TRBD2. The CDR3 contains 15 residues. Germline V gene sequence: CDR1 MNHNY, CDR2 SVGAGI (reference sequence). The V segment lost 6 bases and the J segment 0 bases; nucleotides outside the gene matches: 5. The CDR3 nucleotides are TGTGCCAGCAGCCCCGGGGGGGGAAGCACAGATACGCAGTATTTT. Amino acids: CASSPGGGSTDTQYF.

This clonotype was recorded many times. V is TRBV7-8 and J is TRBJ2-1, with 8 bases matching TRBD2. Germline V gene sequence: CDR1 SGHVS, CDR2 FQNEAQ. The CDR3 has 14 amino acids. Trimming removed 7 bases from V and 6 bases from J; junction bases left unmatched: 8. The DNA of the CDR3 is TGTGCCAGCATAGTAGCGGGGATTCTCAATGAGCAGTTCTTC. Encoded protein: CASIVAGILNEQFF.

The rearrangement links TRBV20-1 to TRBJ2-5, with 7 bases lining up with TRBD1. This CDR3 contains 14 residues. Trimming took 0 bases from V and 5 from J; bases not matched to a gene: 6. The germline V gene encodes CDR1 DFQATT and CDR2 SNEGSKA (reference sequence). CDR3 loop: CSAREAQGIETQYF. The CDR3 DNA reads as TGCAGTGCTAGAGAGGCACAGGGGATCGAGACCCAGTACTTC.

This clonotype was seen repeatedly, ten times or more. V gene TRBV7-6 combines with J gene TRBJ2-1; 7 bases agree with TRBD1. V shed 5 bases and J 3 bases; nucleotides not matched to a gene: 13. This CDR3 is built from 17 residues. CDR1 SGHVS and CDR2 FNYEAQ come from the germline V gene. The CDR3 region has the DNA TGTGCCAGCAGCGAAATTTCAGGGGGACGGAGCTACAATGAGCAGTTCTTC. Its translation is CASSEISGGRSYNEQFF.

The J gene is TRBJ2-1, the V gene TRBV7-8; D possibly uses TRBD1 or TRBD2 (5 bases each). CDR3 length: 14 amino acids. V gave up 8 bases and J gave up 8 bases, with 19 bases separating them. Germline CDR1 SGHVS, CDR2 FQNEAQ. The CDR3 loop reads CASYSIGERDEQFF. In nucleotides, the CDR3 is TGTGCCAGCTACTCTATAGGGGAGAGGGATGAGCAGTTCTTC.

Notes on this clonotype: A much larger clone lies a single base off, so this may be a read error. The chain couples TRBV10-3 to TRBJ2-7; 9 nucleotides match TRBD2. Germline CDR1 reads ENHRY; CDR2 reads SYGVKD. The CDR3 sequence is 15 residues long. DNA of the CDR3: TGTGCCATCAGCCTATTTAGCGGGAGTAGAGACGAGCATTACTTC. It codes for CAISLFSGSRDEHYF.

The chain couples TRBV5-1 to TRBJ1-1; D unresolved. The CDR3 is 13 amino acids. Germline V lookup: CDR1 SGHRS, CDR2 YFSETQ. The germline V and J ends were trimmed by 4 bases and 4 bases, with 11 bases remaining between them. Written as DNA, the CDR3 is TGCGCCAGCAGCCCCGGTTTTGGCACTGAAGCTTTCTTT. Translation: CASSPGFGTEAFF.

V is TRBV7-3 and J is TRBJ2-3; no reliable D call. Germline V gene lookup returns CDR1 SGHTA and CDR2 FQGTGA. The CDR3 extends over 16 amino acids. Trimming shortened V by 5 bases and J by 0 bases, and 15 bases separated the two germline ends. CDR3 in DNA: TGTGCCAGCAGCGCCCTGCTCGAGATTAGCACAGATACGCAGTATTTT. It specifies CASSALLEISTDTQYF.

This clonotype was seen a handful of times. This rearrangement joins TRBV7-2 to TRBJ2-7; D is perhaps TRBD2 (6 bases). The ends were cut back, 5 bases at V and 3 bases at J, with 20 bases in the middle. Germline-derived CDR1 and CDR2 are SGHTA and FQGNSA. CDR3 length: 16 amino acids. CDR3 amino acids: CASSRGGAFRDYEQYF. CDR3 in DNA: TGTGCCAGCAGCCGGGGAGGCGCGTTCAGAGACTACGAGCAGTACTTC.

Note on this clonotype: A much larger clonotype is one base distant, so this may be a read error. The rearrangement joins TRBV7-3 to TRBJ2-1; no clear D. V dropped 3 bases and J dropped 7 bases, with 4 bases sitting between them. The germline V gene encodes CDR1 SGHTA and CDR2 FQGTGA. This CDR3 is built from 11 residues. CDR3 protein: CASSFHNEQFF. The CDR3 DNA reads as TGTGCCAGCAGCTTCCATAATGAGCAGTTCTTC.

This clonotype has ten or more counts. The chain combines TRBV15 with TRBJ1-3; unclear D gene. CDR3 length: 17 amino acids. Trimming pared 3 bases from V and 2 bases from J, leaving 17 bases between. The germline gives CDR1 LNHNV, CDR2 YYDKDF (reference sequence). The CDR3 protein is CATSRIQVPGAGNTIYF. The CDR3 DNA reads TGTGCCACCAGCAGGATCCAGGTTCCCGGGGCTGGAAACACCATATATTTT.

Only a few counts were recorded for this clonotype. The chain employs TRBV12-3 or TRBV12-4 and TRBJ2-5; 11 bases line up with TRBD2. V shed 3 bases and J 4 bases; nucleotides not matched to a gene: 4. The CDR3 loop spans 15 amino acids. This chain's CDR3 is CASSFRLAGGETQYF. The CDR3 nucleotides are TGTGCCAGCAGTTTCCGCCTAGCGGGGGGAGAGACCCAGTACTTC.